The TCR beta chain under discussion was sequenced for a study of cytomegalovirus exposure and HLA in healthy donors. Broader study findings: Earlier findings revealed that most TCR beta V segments proved productive either about 87% or about 30% of the time. Another analysis was done later, and it associated over 15,000 TCR beta sequences with HLA alleles at 0.05 false discovery rate.

For this clone: Its target is not known.

The primer mix had 60 Vbeta and 13 Jbeta primers. The protocol was immunoSEQ multiplex PCR, while the TCRdb copy is restricted to in-frame clones and leaves out a portion. The sample lists fewer than 120,000 clones, around 85% seen once, with about 1.7% in the top ten. There are 13 residues in the CDR3. Germline CDR1 reads MNHNS; CDR2 reads SASEGT. J lost 12 bases, V lost 6 bases, and 10 bases had no gene match. The chain combines TRBV6-1 with TRBJ1-1, with TRBD1 identical over 10 bases. Sample: PBMCs. This TCR derives from a man in his forties in good health and CMV-seronegative. CDR3 nucleotides: TGTGCCAGCAGGGAGCCGGGACAGGGGATAACTTTCTTT. Amino acid sequence: CASREPGQGITFF.